This entry describes one T cell receptor beta chain. TCRdb's table, derived via immunoSEQ multiplex PCR, lists solely in-frame clones and lacks some. Of over 450,000 clones detected, approximately 89% appear once; the ten largest clones hold around 0.95%. These data belong to a study of blood T cell repertoires in COVID-19. The CDR3 covers 15 residues. The source of this sequence is a man aged 18-30 years with COVID-19, enrolled during active disease. This chain connects TRBV21-1 to TRBJ2-7; the D segment call TRBD1 is taken from the table without a DNA check. TRBV21-1 is described as a pseudogene. Sequencing was done on a sample of peripheral blood. CDR3: CADLDRGTPHHEQYF. CDR3 DNA sequence: TGTGCCGACTTGGACAGGGGAACCCCACACCACGAGCAGTACTTC.